Listed here are 21 T cell receptor beta chains from one sample, sequenced in a study of T cells in Graves' hyperthyroidism and ophthalmopathy. Amplification of TCR beta CDR3 regions used RNA as the template. RT-PCR in the first round (using the HTBI primer set) targeted the TCR CDR3. TCRdb reprocessed the multiplex PCR reads with MiXCR, giving one entry per CDR3 protein. Of approximately 520,000 distinct CDR3 sequences in the sample, around a quarter are singletons; the top ten hold about 10%. Material for sequencing was blood. These receptors were collected from a woman in her 30s with Graves' ophthalmopathy.

The chain employs TRBV12-5 and TRBJ2-3, with 9 bases aligning to TRBD2. The CDR3 spans 16 residues. Per the germline V gene, CDR1 is LGHNT and CDR2 is FRNRAP. Losses at the gene ends were 2 bases for V and 4 bases for J; bases not matched to a gene: 7. CDR3 coding DNA: TGTGCTAGTGGTTTGATTAGCGGGGGAGAGGCAGATACGCAGTATTTT. Residues: CASGLISGGEADTQYF.

This clonotype was counted at least ten times. The chain recombines TRBV12-3 or TRBV12-4 with TRBJ2-5, with 11 bases identical to TRBD1. CDR3 length: 16 amino acids. The trim removed 3 bases at V and 4 bases at J, leaving 7 bases unmatched. In nucleotides, the CDR3 is TGTGCCAGCAGTTTTTCGACGGGACAGGGGGGAGAGACCCAGTACTTC. Residues: CASSFSTGQGGETQYF.

This clonotype was counted only a few times. This chain uses TRBV28 with TRBJ2-2, with 9 positions matching TRBD1. V shed 7 bases, J shed 7 bases, and the junction held 10 bases outside the gene matches. The germline V gene has CDR1 MDHEN and CDR2 SYDVKM. CDR3 size: 15 residues. The CDR3 region has the DNA TGTGCCAGCACCACCCGGGACAGGGTAATCGGGGAGCTGTTTTTT. Amino acids: CASTTRDRVIGELFF. The complete variable domain, with remaining parts taken from reference TRBV28 and TRBJ2-2, reads DVKVTQSSRYLVKRTGEKVFLECVQDMDHENMFWYRQDPGLGLRLIYFSYDVKMKEKGDIPEGYSVSREKKERFSLILESASTNQTSMYLCASTTRDRVIGELFFGEGSRLTVL.

This clonotype was counted many times. The rearrangement links TRBV12-3 or TRBV12-4 to TRBJ1-3; D not resolved. Trimming removed 6 bases from V and 6 bases from J, with 6 bases in between. This CDR3 spans 11 amino acids. This CDR3 is CASRGQNTIYF. CDR3 sequence (DNA): TGTGCCAGCAGGGGTCAAAACACCATATATTTT.

This clonotype was observed at least ten times. CDR3 in amino acids: CASSQDPFTNTEAFF. In DNA form, the CDR3 reads TGTGCCAGCAGTCAAGACCCCTTCACGAACACTGAAGCTTTCTTT. This chain links TRBV6-1 with TRBJ1-1; no clear D gene. The V gene lost 5 bases and the J gene lost 1 base, with 14 bases spanning the gap. CDR1 is MNHNS and CDR2 is SASEGT in the germline V gene. The CDR3 has 15 amino acids.

On this clonotype itself: It may be a read error: a sequence one base away is much more abundant. V usage is TRBV4-1 and J usage is TRBJ2-5, with TRBD1 matching 7 bases. The germline V gene has CDR1 MGHRA and CDR2 YSYEKL. The CDR3 contains 13 residues. In nucleotides, the CDR3 is TGCGCCAGCAGCCAATGGACAGGAGAGACCCGGTACTTC. Translated, it gives CASSQWTGETRYF.

This clonotype occurred many times. The chain recombines TRBV20-1 with TRBJ2-7; D remains unclear. The length of the CDR3 is 11 residues. Germline-derived CDR1 and CDR2 are DFQATT and SNEGSKA (reference sequence). The V and J ends lost 2 bases and 2 bases respectively, with 4 bases between them. The DNA for the CDR3 is TGCAGTGCTAGACAGCCCTACGAGCAGTACTTC. It yields the protein CSARQPYEQYF.

This clonotype has ten or more counts. V and J are TRBV6-5 and TRBJ1-5; maybe TRBD1 (6 bases). V was pared by 4 bases and J by 4 bases, with 8 bases between. The CDR3 loop spans 13 amino acids. The germline V gene has CDR1 MNHEY and CDR2 SVGAGI. The CDR3 loop is CASSSGQNQPQHF. The CDR3 DNA follows: TGTGCCAGCAGTTCCGGACAGAATCAGCCCCAGCATTTT.

This clonotype has ten or more counts. The CDR3 bases are TGTGCCAGCAGTTTAGTCTCCGCCCCCTACGAGCAGTACTTC. Encoded protein: CASSLVSAPYEQYF. This chain links TRBV12-3 or TRBV12-4 with TRBJ2-7; no clear D. Trimming stripped 1 base from V and 2 bases from J, with 9 bases between. The CDR3 totals 14 residues.

This clonotype was picked up many times. The V call is TRBV11-1, the J call TRBJ2-5; 11 positions match TRBD2. The CDR3 totals 17 residues. Germline lookup yields CDR1 SGHAT and CDR2 FQDESV (reference sequence). V lost 5 bases to trimming and J lost 1 base; unmatched junction nucleotides: 9. The CDR3 protein is CASSVGATSGAQETQYF. CDR3 nucleotides: TGTGCCAGCAGCGTGGGGGCGACTAGCGGGGCCCAAGAGACCCAGTACTTC.

The sample holds many counts of this clonotype. V is TRBV5-6 and J is TRBJ2-5; D unclear. This CDR3 is built from 16 residues. V dropped 3 bases and J dropped 5 bases, with 20 bases sitting between them. CDR1 SGHDT and CDR2 YYEEEE come from the germline V gene. DNA for the CDR3: TGTGCCAGCAGCTATAAGGGCTCGGAAGGTCTGGAGACCCAGTACTTC. It yields the protein CASSYKGSEGLETQYF.

This chain uses TRBV7-2 with TRBJ2-5; TRBD2 matches 11 bases. Germline V gene sequence: CDR1 SGHTA, CDR2 FQGNSA. CDR3 size: 18 residues. V dropped 3 bases and J dropped 5; count of bases not matched to a gene: 14. The CDR3 DNA reads TGTGCCAGCAGCTTCGCCACTAGCGGGAGAGTAGTAGTGGAGACCCAGTACTTC. It yields the protein CASSFATSGRVVVETQYF.

This clonotype appeared many times. The genes are TRBV10-1 and TRBJ2-2; tentative D call: TRBD2 (6 bases). CDR3 size: 15 residues. Germline V gene sequence: CDR1 WNHNN, CDR2 SYGVQD (reference sequence). V lost 3 bases to trimming and J lost 1 base, with 9 bases between them. The CDR3 nucleotides are TGCGCCAGCAGTGACGGGACTCAGAACACCGGGGAGCTGTTTTTT. Protein sequence: CASSDGTQNTGELFF.

This clonotype was seen many times. The chain is built from TRBV7-9 and TRBJ1-1; perhaps TRBD1 as D (6 bases). The CDR3 is made up of 12 amino acids. The V gene lost 5 bases and the J gene lost 7 bases, with 11 bases spanning the gap. Per germline, CDR1 SEHNR and CDR2 FQNEAQ (reference sequence). For the CDR3, the DNA is TGTGCCAGCAGCCTTAGGGGGGTTGAAGCTTTCTTT. It codes for CASSLRGVEAFF.

The V and J genes are TRBV12-3 or TRBV12-4 and TRBJ2-5; a weak D match, TRBD2 (6 bases). The CDR3 covers 14 residues. Between the trimmed V and J ends, which lost 5 bases and 4 bases, there was a span of 14 bases. This CDR3 reads CASSASVNGETQYF. CDR3 nucleotide sequence: TGTGCCAGCAGTGCTAGCGTTAACGGAGAGACCCAGTACTTC.

Remarks on this clonotype: The conserved phenylalanine or tryptophan normally closing the CDR3 is absent here, so this likely arose from a read error. The chain recombines TRBV12-3 or TRBV12-4 with TRBJ1-2, with D tentatively TRBD1 (6 bases). The ends were cut back, 2 bases at V and 4 bases at J, with 8 bases in the middle. The CDR3 spans 13 residues. The CDR3 protein is CASSLTGSYGYTV. The DNA for the CDR3 is TGTGCCAGCAGTTTAACAGGGTCCTATGGCTACACCGTC.

At least ten counts were recorded for this clonotype. This chain connects TRBV6-2 or TRBV6-3 to TRBJ1-5; 11 nucleotides line up with TRBD1. This CDR3 spans 17 amino acids. Germline CDR1 and CDR2: MNHEY and SVGEGT. V lost 6 bases to trimming and J lost 6 bases; unmatched junction nucleotides: 13. DNA of the CDR3: TGTGCCAGCAGAAAGGACAGGGGGCCGCCGGGCGGTCAGCCCCAGCATTTT. It codes for CASRKDRGPPGGQPQHF.

V usage is TRBV12-3 or TRBV12-4 and J usage is TRBJ2-5; TRBD1 matches at 7 bases. CDR3 length: 14 residues. V trimming: 3 bases; J trimming: 5 bases; junction bases outside the gene matches: 6. The CDR3 reads CASSFDRAEETQYF. DNA of the CDR3: TGTGCCAGCAGTTTCGACAGGGCGGAGGAGACCCAGTACTTC.

This clonotype was counted at least ten times. CDR3 region: CSVEWAGGGETQYF. CDR3 DNA sequence: TGCAGCGTTGAATGGGCAGGGGGCGGGGAGACCCAGTACTTC. This rearrangement joins TRBV29-1 to TRBJ2-5, with TRBD1 matching over 8 bases. The CDR3 spans 14 residues. The V gene end was trimmed by 2 bases and the J gene end by 5 bases; junction bases not matched to a gene: 7. From germline, CDR1 is SQVTM and CDR2 ANQGSEA.

This clonotype showed up many times. The CDR3 loop reads CAIQAGGYTF. The CDR3 DNA reads as TGTGCCATTCAGGCGGGGGGCTACACCTTC. The gene calls are TRBV28 and TRBJ1-2; D is undetermined. Trimming took 10 bases from V and 8 from J, leaving 11 bases between them. The length of the CDR3 is 10 residues. CDR1 and CDR2 from the germline V gene are MDHEN and SYDVKM.

The rearrangement links TRBV18 to TRBJ2-7; no reliable D call. Germline V lookup: CDR1 KGHSH, CDR2 LQKENI. Deletions cut 2 bases from V and 5 bases from J, with 7 bases between. The CDR3 is made up of 12 amino acids. This CDR3 reads CASSPANNEQYF. The CDR3 region has the DNA TGTGCCAGCTCACCAGCCAACAACGAGCAGTACTTC.